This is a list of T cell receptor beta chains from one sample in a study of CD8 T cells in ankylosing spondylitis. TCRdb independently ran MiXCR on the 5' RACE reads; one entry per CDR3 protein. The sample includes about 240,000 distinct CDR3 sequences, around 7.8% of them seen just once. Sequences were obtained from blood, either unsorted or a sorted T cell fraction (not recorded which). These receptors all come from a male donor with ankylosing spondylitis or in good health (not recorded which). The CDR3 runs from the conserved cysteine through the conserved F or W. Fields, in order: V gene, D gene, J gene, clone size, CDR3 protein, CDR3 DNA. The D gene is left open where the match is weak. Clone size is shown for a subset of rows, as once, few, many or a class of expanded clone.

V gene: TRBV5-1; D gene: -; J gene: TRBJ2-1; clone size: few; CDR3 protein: CASSLEGLTGVDEQFF; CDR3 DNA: TGCGCCAGCAGCTTGGAAGGCTTGACAGGAGTGGATGAGCAGTTCTTC
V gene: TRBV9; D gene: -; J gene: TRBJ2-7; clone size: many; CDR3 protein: CASSVGASLPSEQYF; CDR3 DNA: TGTGCCAGCAGCGTAGGGGCCAGCCTCCCCTCCGAGCAGTACTTC
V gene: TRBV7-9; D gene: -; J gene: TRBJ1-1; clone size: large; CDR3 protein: CAGDLGVPEAFF; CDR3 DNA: TGTGCCGGGGATCTCGGAGTTCCTGAAGCTTTCTTT
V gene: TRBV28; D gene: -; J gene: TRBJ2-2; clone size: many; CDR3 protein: CATTGTALTGELFF; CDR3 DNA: TGTGCCACAACTGGGACCGCCCTCACCGGGGAGCTGTTTTTT
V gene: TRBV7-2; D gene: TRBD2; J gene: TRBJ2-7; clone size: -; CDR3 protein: CASSLARLAGYEQYF; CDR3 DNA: TGTGCCAGCAGCTTAGCGCGTCTAGCGGGGTACGAGCAGTACTTC
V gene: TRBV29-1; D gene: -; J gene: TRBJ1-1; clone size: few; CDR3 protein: CSVRGGPNTEAFF; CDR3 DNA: TGCAGCGTGCGAGGGGGGCCGAACACTGAAGCTTTCTTT
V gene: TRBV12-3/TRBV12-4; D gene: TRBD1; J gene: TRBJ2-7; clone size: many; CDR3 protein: CASSLIHGTGMIYEQYF; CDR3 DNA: TGTGCCAGCAGTTTAATACACGGGACAGGGATGATATACGAGCAGTACTTC
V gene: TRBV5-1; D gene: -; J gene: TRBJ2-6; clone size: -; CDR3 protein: CASSSSLGANVLTF; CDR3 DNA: TGCGCCAGCAGCTCGTCCTTGGGGGCCAACGTCCTGACTTTC
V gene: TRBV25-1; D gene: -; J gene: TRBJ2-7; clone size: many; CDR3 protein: CASLGDTAYEQYF; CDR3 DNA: TGTGCCAGCCTCGGGGACACAGCCTACGAGCAGTACTTC
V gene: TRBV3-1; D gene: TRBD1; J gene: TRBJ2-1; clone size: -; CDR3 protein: CASSQEIGDRVNEQFF; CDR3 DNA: TGTGCCAGCAGCCAAGAAATAGGAGACAGGGTCAATGAGCAGTTCTTC
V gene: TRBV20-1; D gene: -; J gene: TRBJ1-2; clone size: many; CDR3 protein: CSARPTALHSYGYTF; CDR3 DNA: TGCAGTGCTAGGCCAACAGCGCTCCACTCTTATGGCTACACCTTC
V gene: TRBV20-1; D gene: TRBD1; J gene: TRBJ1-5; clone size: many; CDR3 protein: CSARSAQGGNQPQHF; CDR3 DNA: TGCAGTGCTAGATCTGCCCAGGGGGGCAACCAGCCCCAGCATTTT
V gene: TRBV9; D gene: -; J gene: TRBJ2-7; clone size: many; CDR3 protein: CASSVLGTGDMEQYF; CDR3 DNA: TGTGCCAGCAGCGTATTGGGGACGGGTGATATGGAGCAGTACTTC
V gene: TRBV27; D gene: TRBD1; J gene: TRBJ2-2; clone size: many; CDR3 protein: CASKRTGVSGELFF; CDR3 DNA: TGTGCCAGCAAGAGGACAGGGGTGAGCGGGGAGCTGTTTTTT
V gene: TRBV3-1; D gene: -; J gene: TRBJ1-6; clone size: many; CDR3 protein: CASSQDRQGGSPLHF; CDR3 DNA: TGTGCCAGCAGCCAAGACAGGCAGGGTGGATCACCCCTCCACTTT
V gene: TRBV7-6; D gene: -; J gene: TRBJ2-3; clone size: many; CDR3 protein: CASSFATGTDTQYF; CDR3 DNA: TGTGCCAGCAGCTTTGCAACAGGCACAGATACGCAGTATTTT
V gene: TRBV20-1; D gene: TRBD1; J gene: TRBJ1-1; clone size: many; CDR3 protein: CSARPGQMMNTEAFF; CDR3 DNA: TGCAGTGCTAGACCGGGACAGATGATGAACACTGAAGCTTTCTTT
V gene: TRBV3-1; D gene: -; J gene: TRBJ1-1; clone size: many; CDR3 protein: CASSQDPDGAFF; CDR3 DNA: TGTGCCAGCAGCCAAGATCCGGACGGAGCTTTCTTT
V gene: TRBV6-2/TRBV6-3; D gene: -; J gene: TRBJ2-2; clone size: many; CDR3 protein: CASSFGLQRTGELFF; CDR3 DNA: TGTGCCAGCAGTTTTGGGCTTCAAAGGACCGGGGAGCTGTTTTTT
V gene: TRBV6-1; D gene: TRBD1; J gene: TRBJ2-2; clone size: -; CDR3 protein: CASSRTGGYGELFF; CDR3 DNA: TGTGCCAGCAGCCGGACAGGGGGATACGGGGAGCTGTTTTTT
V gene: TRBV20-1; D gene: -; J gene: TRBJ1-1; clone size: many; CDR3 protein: CSAPQDRNTEAFF; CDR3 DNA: TGCAGTGCTCCCCAGGACAGGAACACTGAAGCTTTCTTT
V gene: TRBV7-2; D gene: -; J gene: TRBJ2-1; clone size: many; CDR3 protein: CASSLAGEYNEQFF; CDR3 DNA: TGTGCCAGCAGCTTAGCGGGAGAGTACAATGAGCAGTTCTTC
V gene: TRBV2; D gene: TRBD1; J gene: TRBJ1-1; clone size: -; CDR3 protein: CASSQSRFGTGTTEAFF; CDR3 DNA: TGTGCCAGCAGCCAGTCTCGATTCGGGACAGGAACAACTGAAGCTTTCTTT
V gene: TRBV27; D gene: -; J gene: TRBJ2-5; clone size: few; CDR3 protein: CASSLNGGGGETQYF; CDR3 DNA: TGTGCCAGCAGTTTAAACGGGGGTGGGGGAGAGACCCAGTACTTC
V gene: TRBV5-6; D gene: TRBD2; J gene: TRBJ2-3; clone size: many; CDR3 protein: CASSLTAGVRSTDTQYF; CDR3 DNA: TGTGCCAGCAGCTTGACGGCGGGGGTCCGTAGCACAGATACGCAGTATTTT
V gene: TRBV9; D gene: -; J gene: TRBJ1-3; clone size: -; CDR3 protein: CASSAQDSGNTIYF; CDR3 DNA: TGTGCCAGCAGCGCTCAGGATTCTGGAAACACCATATATTTT
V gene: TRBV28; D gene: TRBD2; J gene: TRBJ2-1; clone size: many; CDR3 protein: CASSLSREGSYNEQFF; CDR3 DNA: TGTGCCAGCAGTTTGAGTCGGGAGGGCTCCTACAATGAGCAGTTCTTC
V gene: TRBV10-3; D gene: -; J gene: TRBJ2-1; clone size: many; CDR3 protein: CAISERESNEQFF; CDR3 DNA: TGTGCCATCAGTGAGCGGGAGAGCAATGAGCAGTTCTTC
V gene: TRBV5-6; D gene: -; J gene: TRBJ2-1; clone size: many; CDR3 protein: CASSRRAEFYNEQFF; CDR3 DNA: TGTGCCAGCAGCCGTCGCGCCGAATTTTACAATGAGCAGTTCTTC
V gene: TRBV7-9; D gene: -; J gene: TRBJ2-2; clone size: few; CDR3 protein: CASSLSMGELFF; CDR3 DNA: TGTGCCAGCAGCCTCTCAATGGGGGAGCTGTTTTTT
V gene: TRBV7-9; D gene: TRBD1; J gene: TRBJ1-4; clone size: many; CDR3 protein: CASSADRGTNEKLFF; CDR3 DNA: TGTGCCAGCAGCGCCGACAGGGGGACTAATGAAAAACTGTTTTTT
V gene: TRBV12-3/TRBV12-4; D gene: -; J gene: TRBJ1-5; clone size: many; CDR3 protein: CASRLTGSQPQHF; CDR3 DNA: TGTGCCAGCAGACTTACAGGGAGTCAGCCCCAGCATTTT
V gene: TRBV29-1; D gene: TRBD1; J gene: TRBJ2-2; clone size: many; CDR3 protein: CSVARGLNTGELFF; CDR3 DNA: TGCAGCGTTGCCAGGGGGCTGAACACCGGGGAGCTGTTTTTT
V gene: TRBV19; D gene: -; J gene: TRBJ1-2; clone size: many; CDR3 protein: CASSGADYGYTF; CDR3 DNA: TGTGCCAGTAGTGGGGCAGACTATGGCTACACCTTC
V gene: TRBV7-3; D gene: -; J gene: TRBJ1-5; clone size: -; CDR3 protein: CASSSRDTNTDQPQHF; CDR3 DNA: TGTGCCAGCAGCTCCCGGGACACCAATACCGATCAGCCCCAGCATTTT
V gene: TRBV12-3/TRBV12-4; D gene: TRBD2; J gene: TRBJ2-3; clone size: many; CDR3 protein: CASSYRTSGGSTDTQYF; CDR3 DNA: TGTGCCAGCAGTTACCGGACTAGCGGGGGAAGCACAGATACGCAGTATTTT
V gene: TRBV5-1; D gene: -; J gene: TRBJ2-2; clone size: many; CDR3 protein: CASSLVGAQRELFF; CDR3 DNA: TGCGCCAGCAGCTTGGTGGGGGCGCAAAGGGAGCTGTTTTTT
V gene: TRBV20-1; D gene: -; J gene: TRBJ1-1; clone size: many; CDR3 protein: CSAVPAQSAAEAFF; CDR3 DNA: TGCAGTGCCGTCCCTGCCCAGTCGGCGGCTGAAGCTTTCTTT
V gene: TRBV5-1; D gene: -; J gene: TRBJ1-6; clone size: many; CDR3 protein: CASSAETGLDSPLHF; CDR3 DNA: TGCGCCAGCAGCGCCGAGACAGGCTTGGATTCACCCCTCCACTTT
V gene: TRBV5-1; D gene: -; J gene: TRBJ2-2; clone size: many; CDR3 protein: CASSLRTGMNTGELFF; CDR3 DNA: TGCGCCAGCAGCCTTCGAACAGGGATGAACACCGGGGAGCTGTTTTTT
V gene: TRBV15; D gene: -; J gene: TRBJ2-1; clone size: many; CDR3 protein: CATSRDSPYEQFF; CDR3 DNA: TGTGCCACCAGCAGGGACTCCCCCTATGAGCAGTTCTTC
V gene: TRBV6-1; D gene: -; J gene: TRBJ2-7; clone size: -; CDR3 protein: CATSVYQTKYEQYF; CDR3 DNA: TGTGCCACCTCAGTGTACCAGACAAAATACGAGCAGTACTTC
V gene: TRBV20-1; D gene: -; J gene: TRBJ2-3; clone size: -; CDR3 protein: CSARALLHLDTQYF; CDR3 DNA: TGCAGTGCTAGAGCCCTCCTACACTTGGATACGCAGTATTTT
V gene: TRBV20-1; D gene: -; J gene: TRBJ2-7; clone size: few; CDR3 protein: CSARDFEESSYEQYF; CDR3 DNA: TGCAGTGCTAGAGATTTCGAGGAGAGCTCCTACGAGCAGTACTTC
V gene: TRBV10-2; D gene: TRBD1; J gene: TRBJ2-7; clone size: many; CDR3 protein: CASRDSARSYEQYF; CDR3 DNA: TGCGCCAGCCGGGACAGCGCACGCTCCTACGAGCAGTACTTC
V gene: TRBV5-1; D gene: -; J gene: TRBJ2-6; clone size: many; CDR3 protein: CASSLLARKGANVLTF; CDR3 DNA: TGCGCCAGCAGCTTGTTGGCTCGGAAAGGGGCCAACGTCCTGACTTTC
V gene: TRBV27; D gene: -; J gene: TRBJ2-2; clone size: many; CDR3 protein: CASSLKEYTGELFF; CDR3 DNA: TGTGCCAGCAGTTTAAAGGAGTACACCGGGGAGCTGTTTTTT
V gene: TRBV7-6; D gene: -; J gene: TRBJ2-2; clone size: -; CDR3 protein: CASSGIGRRAETGELFF; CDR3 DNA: TGTGCCAGCAGCGGGATTGGTAGGAGGGCCGAAACCGGGGAGCTGTTTTTT
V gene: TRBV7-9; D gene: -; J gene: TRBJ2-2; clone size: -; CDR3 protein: CASSLGVDPGELFF; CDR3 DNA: TGTGCCAGCAGCTTAGGGGTTGACCCCGGGGAGCTGTTTTTT
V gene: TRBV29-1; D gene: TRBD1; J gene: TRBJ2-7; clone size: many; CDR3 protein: CSVEEGQVSYEQYF; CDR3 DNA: TGCAGCGTTGAAGAAGGACAGGTCTCCTACGAGCAGTACTTC